Listed below are T cell receptor beta chains from one sample, sequenced in a study of blood T cell repertoires in COVID-19. TCRdb keeps only in-frame clones here, not all; method: immunoSEQ multiplex PCR. Seen here are more than 150,000 clones, around nine tenths observed once, and the top ten hold 2% to 3%. The sequenced material came from peripheral blood. The receptors derive from a woman between 70 and 85 years old with acute or convalescent COVID-19. Each CDR3 is given with its conserved first and last residue. D genes are given only for firm matches. Clone size is shown for a subset of rows, as once, few, many or a class of expanded clone.

d_call clone_size j_call v_call cdr3_nt cdr3_aa
TRBD2 - TRBJ2-2 TRBV7-2 TGTGCCAGCAGCTTAGCCAAGACTAGCGGGGGGGGTACCGGGGAGCTGTTTTTT CASSLAKTSGGGTGELFF
- - TRBJ1-1 TRBV15 TGTGCCACCAGCAGGGGGGGGAGGACCTCTAGGGGCACTGAAGCTTTCTTT CATSRGGRTSRGTEAFF
TRBD1 many TRBJ1-2 TRBV5-5 TGTGCCAGCAGCCCCGGGACAGGGAGAGGCTACACCTTC CASSPGTGRGYTF
- - TRBJ1-2 TRBV20-1 TGCAGTGCTATCCCCGGGGGCTACACCTTC CSAIPGGYTF
TRBD2 - TRBJ2-1 TRBV15 TGTGCCACCAGCGCCGAGGGAGTAGCGGGGGGGCGACGGAATGAGCAGTTCTTC CATSAEGVAGGRRNEQFF
- few TRBJ2-1 TRBV3-1/TRBV3-2 TGTGCCAGCAGCCAAGGAATCGAGGGCCTAAATGAGCAGTTCTTC CASSQGIEGLNEQFF
- - TRBJ1-5 TRBV10-2 TGCGCCAGCAGTGCTTTACAGGGACAGCCCCAGCATTTT CASSALQGQPQHF
TRBD1 - TRBJ1-4 TRBV18 TGTGCCAGCTCGCCGGGACAGGGATTTGAAAAACTGTTTTTT CASSPGQGFEKLFF
- - TRBJ2-7 TRBV5-5 TGTGCCAGCAGCCCCCAGGACAGACTCTCCTACGAGCAGTACTTC CASSPQDRLSYEQYF
- - TRBJ1-5 TRBV27 TGTGCCAGCAGAGGAGCAGGGGCTGGAAATCAGCCCCAGCATTTT CASRGAGAGNQPQHF
TRBD1 - TRBJ1-2 TRBV19 TGTGCCAGTAGTCCCCCGGACAGGGGAATTAGCTATGGCTACACCTTC CASSPPDRGISYGYTF
- - TRBJ1-2 TRBV9 TGTGCCAGCAGCGCCAGATCGGGGGTAAACTATGGCTACACCTTC CASSARSGVNYGYTF
TRBD1 - TRBJ2-1 TRBV23-1 TGCGCCAGCAGTCAATCCCAACGACAGGGTGATAGTAATGAGCAGTTCTTC CASSQSQRQGDSNEQFF
TRBD2 - TRBJ2-1 TRBV7-9 TGTGCCAGCACCCGAAGCGGGGTGTCCTACAATGAGCAGTTCTTC CASTRSGVSYNEQFF